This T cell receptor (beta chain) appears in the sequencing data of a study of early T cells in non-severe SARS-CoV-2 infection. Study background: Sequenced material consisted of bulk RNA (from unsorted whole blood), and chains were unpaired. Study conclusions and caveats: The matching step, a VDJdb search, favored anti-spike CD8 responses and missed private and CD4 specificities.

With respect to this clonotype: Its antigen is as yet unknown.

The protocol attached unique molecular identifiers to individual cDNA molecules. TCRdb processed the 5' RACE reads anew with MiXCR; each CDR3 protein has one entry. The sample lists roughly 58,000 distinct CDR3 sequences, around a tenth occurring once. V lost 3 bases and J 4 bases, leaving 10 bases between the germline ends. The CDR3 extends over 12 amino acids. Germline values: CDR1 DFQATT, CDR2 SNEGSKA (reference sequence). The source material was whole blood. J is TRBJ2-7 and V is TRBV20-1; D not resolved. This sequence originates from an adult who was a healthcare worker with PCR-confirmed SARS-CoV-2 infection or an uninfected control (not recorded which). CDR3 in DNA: TGCAGTGCTAGGAACAGACTTTACGAGCAGTACTTC. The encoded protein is CSARNRLYEQYF.